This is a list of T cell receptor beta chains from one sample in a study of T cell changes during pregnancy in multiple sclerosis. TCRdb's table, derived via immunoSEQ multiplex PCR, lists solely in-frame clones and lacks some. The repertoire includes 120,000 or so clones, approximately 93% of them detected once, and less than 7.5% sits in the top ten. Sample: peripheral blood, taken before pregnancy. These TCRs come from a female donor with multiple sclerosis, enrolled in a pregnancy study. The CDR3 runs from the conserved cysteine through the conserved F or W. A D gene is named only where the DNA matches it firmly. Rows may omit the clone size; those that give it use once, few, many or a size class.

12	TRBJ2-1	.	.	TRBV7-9	CASSRQANEQFF	TGTGCCAGCAGCCGACAGGCCAATGAGCAGTTCTTC
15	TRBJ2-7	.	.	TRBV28	CASSSPGGLGYEQYF	TGTGCCAGCAGTTCCCCAGGGGGGCTAGGGTACGAGCAGTACTTC
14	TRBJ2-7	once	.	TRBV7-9	CASSYPDSFYEQYF	TGTGCCAGCAGCTACCCGGACAGCTTCTACGAGCAGTACTTC
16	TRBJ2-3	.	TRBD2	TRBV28	CASTPWTSGSQDTQYF	TGTGCCAGCACCCCCTGGACTAGCGGGAGTCAAGATACGCAGTATTTT
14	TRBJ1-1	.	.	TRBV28	CASSLTRARTEAFF	TGTGCCAGCAGTTTAACGAGGGCTAGAACTGAAGCTTTCTTT
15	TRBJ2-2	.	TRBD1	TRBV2	CASSVTGGNTGELFF	TGTGCCAGCAGTGTGACAGGGGGGAACACCGGGGAGCTGTTTTTT
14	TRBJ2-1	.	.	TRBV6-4	CASSRGGPDNEQFF	TGTGCCAGCAGTAGGGGGGGGCCAGACAATGAGCAGTTCTTC
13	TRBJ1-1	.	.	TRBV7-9	CASSSTPNTEAFF	TGTGCCAGCAGCTCCACACCGAACACTGAAGCTTTCTTT
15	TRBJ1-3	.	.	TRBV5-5	CASSPQGLSGNTIYF	TGTGCCAGCAGTCCACAGGGCCTCTCTGGAAACACCATATATTTT
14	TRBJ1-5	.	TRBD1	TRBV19	CASSPSTGLQPQHF	TGTGCCAGTAGTCCGTCGACAGGGTTACAGCCCCAGCATTTT
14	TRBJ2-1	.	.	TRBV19	CASSRQVIDNEQFF	TGTGCCAGTAGTCGGCAGGTAATTGACAATGAGCAGTTCTTC
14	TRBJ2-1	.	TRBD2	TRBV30	CAWAGLERHNEQFF	TGTGCCTGGGCGGGACTAGAACGCCACAATGAGCAGTTCTTC
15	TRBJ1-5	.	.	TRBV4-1	CASSQGEGDDQPQHF	TGCGCCAGCAGCCAAGGCGAGGGGGATGATCAGCCCCAGCATTTT
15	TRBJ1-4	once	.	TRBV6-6	CASSYLSDPGPKLFF	TGTGCCAGCAGTTACCTATCGGATCCAGGGCCAAAACTGTTTTTT
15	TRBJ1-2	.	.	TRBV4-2	CASSQDLRRVEGYTF	TGTGCCAGCAGCCAAGATCTTCGGAGGGTCGAGGGCTACACCTTC
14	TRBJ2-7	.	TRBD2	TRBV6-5	CASSYSTSAYEQYF	TGTGCCAGCAGTTACTCGACTAGCGCCTACGAGCAGTACTTC
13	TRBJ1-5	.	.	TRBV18	CASSPPGGQPQHF	TGTGCCAGCTCACCACCGGGGGGTCAGCCCCAGCATTTT
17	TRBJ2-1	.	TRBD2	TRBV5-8	CASSAGGLAGGPNEQFF	TGTGCCAGCAGCGCTGGCGGACTAGCGGGGGGGCCCAATGAGCAGTTCTTC
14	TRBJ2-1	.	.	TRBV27	CASSWAGSVDEQFF	TGTGCCAGCAGTTGGGCAGGTTCTGTCGATGAGCAGTTCTTC
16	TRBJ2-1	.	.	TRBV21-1	CASSKLVNGHYNEQFF	TGTGCCAGCAGCAAATTAGTAAACGGACACTACAATGAGCAGTTCTTC
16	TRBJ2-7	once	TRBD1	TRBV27	CASRPLTGTGFYEQYF	TGTGCCAGCAGACCCCTTACCGGGACAGGGTTTTACGAGCAGTACTTC
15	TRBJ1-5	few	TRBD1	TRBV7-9	CASSSTGGLSQPQHF	TGTGCCAGCAGCTCGACAGGGGGCCTTTCTCAGCCCCAGCATTTT
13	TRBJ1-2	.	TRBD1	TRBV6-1	CASSPGTVWGYTF	TGTGCCAGCAGTCCCGGGACAGTCTGGGGCTACACCTTC
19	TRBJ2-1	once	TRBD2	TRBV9	CASSVAGGVGRSSYNEQFF	TGTGCCAGCAGCGTAGCGGGGGGGGTCGGGAGGAGCTCCTACAATGAGCAGTTCTTC
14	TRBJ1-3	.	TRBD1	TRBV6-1	CASSPMGQGDGRNF	TGTGCCAGCAGCCCTATGGGACAGGGGGACGGGAGGAATTTT
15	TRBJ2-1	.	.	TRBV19	CASSSEGFGYDEQFF	TGTGCCAGTAGTTCGGAGGGGTTTGGTTATGATGAGCAGTTCTTC
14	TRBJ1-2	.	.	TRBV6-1	CASSDPDRYYGYTF	TGTGCCAGCAGTGATCCGGACAGATACTATGGCTACACCTTC
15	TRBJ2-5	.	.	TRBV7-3	CASSLTGQGKETQYF	TGTGCCAGCAGCTTAACGGGGCAGGGGAAAGAGACCCAGTACTTC
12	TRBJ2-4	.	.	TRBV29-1	CSVGQASDIQYF	TGCAGCGTTGGACAGGCCAGCGACATTCAGTACTTC
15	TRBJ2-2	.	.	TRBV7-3	CASSLKRGNTGELFF	TGTGCCAGCAGCTTAAAAAGGGGAAACACCGGGGAGCTGTTTTTT
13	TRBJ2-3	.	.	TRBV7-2	CASSPTGMDTQYF	TGTGCCAGCAGCCCTACGGGGATGGATACGCAGTATTTT
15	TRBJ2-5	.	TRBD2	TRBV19	CASSPRLAGSQTQYF	TGTGCCAGTAGTCCCCGGCTAGCGGGGTCCCAGACCCAGTACTTC
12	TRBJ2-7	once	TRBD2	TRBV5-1	CASSYSGTEQYF	TGCGCCAGCAGCTATAGCGGGACCGAGCAGTACTTC
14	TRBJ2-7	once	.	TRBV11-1	CASSSHRGQREQYF	TGTGCCAGCAGCTCCCATCGGGGACAACGCGAGCAGTACTTC
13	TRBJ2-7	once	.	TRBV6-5	CASSQGTSYEQYF	TGTGCCAGCAGCCAGGGGACAAGCTACGAGCAGTACTTC
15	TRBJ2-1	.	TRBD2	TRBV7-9	CASSSTSGNYNEQFF	TGTGCCAGCAGCTCGACTAGCGGGAACTACAATGAGCAGTTCTTC
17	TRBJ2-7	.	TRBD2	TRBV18	CASSPTPLAAVSYEQYF	TGTGCCAGCTCACCTACCCCCCTAGCGGCGGTTTCCTACGAGCAGTACTTC
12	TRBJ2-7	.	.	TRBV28	CASSLQGYEQYF	TGTGCCAGCAGTTTACAGGGCTACGAGCAGTACTTC
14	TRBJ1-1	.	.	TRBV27	CASSRGRLNTEAFF	TGTGCCAGCAGCAGGGGACGGTTGAACACTGAAGCTTTCTTT
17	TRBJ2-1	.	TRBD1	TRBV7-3	CASSYQNRDRGIDEQFF	TGTGCCAGCAGCTACCAAAACCGGGACAGGGGCATCGATGAGCAGTTCTTC
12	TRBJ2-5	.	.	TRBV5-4	CASSAAEETQYF	TGTGCCAGCAGCGCCGCGGAGGAGACCCAGTACTTC
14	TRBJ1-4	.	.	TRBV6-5	CASSTAGMDEKLFF	TGTGCCAGCAGTACGGCGGGGATGGACGAAAAACTGTTTTTT
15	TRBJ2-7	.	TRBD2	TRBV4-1	CASSQEGTSAYEQYF	TGCGCCAGCAGCCAAGAAGGGACTAGCGCCTACGAGCAGTACTTC
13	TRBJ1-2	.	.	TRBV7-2	CASSSGDGRGYTF	TGTGCCAGCAGCTCGGGGGACGGGCGTGGCTACACCTTC
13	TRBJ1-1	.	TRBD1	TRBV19	CASCRDRGTEAFF	TGTGCCAGTTGCCGGGACAGGGGCACTGAAGCTTTCTTT
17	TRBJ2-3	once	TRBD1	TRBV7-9	CASSPKVRQGRTDTQYF	TGTGCCAGCAGCCCAAAGGTACGACAGGGCCGCACAGATACGCAGTATTTT
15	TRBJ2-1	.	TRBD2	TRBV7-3	CASSPLAGGPGEQFF	TGTGCCAGCAGCCCCCTTGCGGGAGGGCCAGGTGAGCAGTTCTTC
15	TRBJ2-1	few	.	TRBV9	CASSVGASSYNEQFF	TGTGCCAGCAGCGTTGGTGCTAGCTCCTACAATGAGCAGTTCTTC
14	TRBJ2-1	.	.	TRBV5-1	CASSSGPTGNEQFF	TGCGCCAGCAGTTCCGGGCCTACAGGGAATGAGCAGTTCTTC
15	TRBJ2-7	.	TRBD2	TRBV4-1	CASSITGTGGREQYF	TGCGCCAGCAGCATAACGGGGACGGGAGGGCGTGAGCAGTACTTC
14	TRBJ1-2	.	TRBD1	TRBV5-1	CASSLETGRHGYTF	TGCGCCAGCAGCTTGGAGACAGGGAGGCATGGCTACACCTTC
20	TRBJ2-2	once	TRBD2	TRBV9	CASSVTRGLAGGPFAGELFF	TGTGCCAGCAGCGTAACGCGGGGACTAGCGGGAGGGCCCTTTGCCGGGGAGCTGTTTTTT
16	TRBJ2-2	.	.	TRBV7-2	CASSLSRASNTGELFF	TGTGCCAGCAGCTTGAGCAGGGCTTCGAACACCGGGGAGCTGTTTTTT
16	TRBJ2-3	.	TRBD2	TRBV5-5	CASSLRTSGSTDTQYF	TGTGCCAGCAGCCTCAGGACTAGCGGGAGCACAGATACGCAGTATTTT
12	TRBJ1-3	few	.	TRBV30	CAWSAQGHTIYF	TGTGCCTGGAGCGCTCAGGGTCACACCATATATTTT
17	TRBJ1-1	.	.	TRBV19	CASSIGSFRDTRAEAFF	TGTGCCAGTAGTATAGGAAGTTTTCGGGACACTCGGGCTGAAGCTTTCTTT